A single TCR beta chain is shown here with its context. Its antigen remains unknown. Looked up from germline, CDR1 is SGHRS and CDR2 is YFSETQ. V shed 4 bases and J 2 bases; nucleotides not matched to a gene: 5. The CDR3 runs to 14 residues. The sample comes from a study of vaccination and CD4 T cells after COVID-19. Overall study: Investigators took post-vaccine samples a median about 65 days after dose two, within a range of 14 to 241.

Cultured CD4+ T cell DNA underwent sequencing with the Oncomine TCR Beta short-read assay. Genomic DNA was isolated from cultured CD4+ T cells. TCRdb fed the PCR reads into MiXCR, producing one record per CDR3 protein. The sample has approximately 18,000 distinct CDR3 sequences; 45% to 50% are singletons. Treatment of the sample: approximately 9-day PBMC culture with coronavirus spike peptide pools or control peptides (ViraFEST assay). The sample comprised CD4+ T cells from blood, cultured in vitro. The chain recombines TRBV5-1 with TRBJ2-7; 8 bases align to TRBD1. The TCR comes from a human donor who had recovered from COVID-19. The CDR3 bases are TGCGCCAGCAGCAGGGACAGGCGAACCTACGAGCAGTACTTC. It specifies CASSRDRRTYEQYF.